The 13 T cell receptor beta chains below come from one sample, sequenced in a study of patients and donors after allogeneic stem cell transplantation (TCRdb year 2020). Libraries were made using RT-PCR. The listed sequencing device is NextSeq 550. TCRdb redid the processing of the public reads, applying fastp at Q25 and MiXCR, and retained in-frame beta chains. Each CDR3 protein appears once, grouped with its most common genes and DNA. This sample gives just over 55,000 distinct CDR3 sequences in total; approximately 12% of them show up just once. More than 25% of the sample lies in the top ten. Source material: blood, either unsorted or a sorted T cell fraction (not recorded which). The receptors stem from a human donor who was either an allogeneic HSCT recipient or a stem cell or donor lymphocyte infusion donor (not recorded which). It is not recorded whose cells these are; they may come from a transplant donor.

The sample holds a few counts of this clonotype. The V call is TRBV24-1, the J call TRBJ2-2, with a weak D call TRBD1 (5 bases). Germline V gene sequence: CDR1 KGHDR, CDR2 SFDVKD. The CDR3 is made up of 18 amino acids. Trimming took off 6 bases at V and 0 bases at J, with 19 bases between the two ends. CDR3 sequence: CATSYPPLTAANTGELFF. CDR3 DNA sequence: TGTGCCACCAGTTACCCCCCCTTGACAGCCGCGAACACCGGGGAGCTGTTTTTT.

There are a few counts of this clonotype. The chain has TRBV20-1 and TRBJ1-2, with D tentatively TRBD1 (5 bases). Germline CDR1 DFQATT, CDR2 SNEGSKA (reference sequence). The CDR3 is 16 residues long. V lost 3 bases to trimming and J lost 3 bases, with 20 bases between them. The CDR3 sequence is CSASRRARVWDYGYTF. CDR3 bases: TGCAGTGCTAGTCGCAGGGCCAGGGTATGGGACTATGGCTACACCTTC.

V and J are TRBV12-3 or TRBV12-4 and TRBJ2-7, with D unclear. There are 15 residues in the CDR3. The V gene lost 5 bases and the J gene lost 3 bases, with 17 bases spanning the gap. The CDR3 DNA follows: TGTGCCAGCAGTGGTTCACGGGCCGCAAGCTACGAGCAGTACTTC. Protein sequence: CASSGSRAASYEQYF.

The chain combines TRBV10-3 with TRBJ1-5; the D gene is possibly TRBD1 (5 bases). Trimming pared 4 bases from V and 1 base from J, leaving 11 bases between. CDR1 is ENHRY and CDR2 is SYGVKD in the germline V gene. The CDR3 totals 15 residues. CDR3 sequence: CAISVGEGSNQPQHF. The CDR3 DNA is TGTGCCATCAGTGTAGGGGAAGGGAGCAATCAGCCCCAGCATTTT.

This clonotype appeared many times. The V call is TRBV5-1, the J call TRBJ2-7; possible D gene TRBD1, 6 bases. This CDR3 spans 13 amino acids. The germline V gene has CDR1 SGHRS and CDR2 YFSETQ. V dropped 4 bases and J dropped 6 bases, with 14 bases sitting between them. The CDR3 here is CASSTATGAEQYF. The CDR3 nucleotides are TGCGCCAGCAGCACCGCGACAGGCGCCGAGCAGTACTTC.

This clonotype was picked up many times. The chain recombines TRBV7-2 with TRBJ2-1, with 8 positions matching TRBD2. The CDR3 sequence is 12 residues long. The germline gives CDR1 SGHTA, CDR2 FQGNSA. Unmatched junction bases numbered 3, after V lost 4 bases and J lost 10 bases. CDR3 DNA: TGTGCCAGCAGCTCATTAGCGGGAGAGCAGTTCTTC. Translation: CASSSLAGEQFF.

V gene TRBV3-1 combines with J gene TRBJ1-1, with D possibly matching TRBD1 (6 bases). The germline V and J ends were trimmed by 0 bases and 2 bases, with 16 bases remaining between them. The length of the CDR3 is 17 residues. The germline V gene has CDR1 LGHDT and CDR2 YNNKEL (reference sequence). CDR3 DNA sequence: TGTGCCAGCAGCCAAGATATCCGGGGGCTCCCCAACACTGAAGCTTTCTTT. Translated, it gives CASSQDIRGLPNTEAFF.

This clonotype showed up just a few times. This sequence joins TRBV15 and TRBJ1-4; the D gene is possibly TRBD1 (5 bases). From germline, CDR1 is LNHNV and CDR2 YYDKDF (reference sequence). V was trimmed by 1 base and J by 8 bases, leaving 8 bases between them. The CDR3 covers 13 residues. In nucleotides, the CDR3 is TGTGCCACCAGCAGAGTGGAGGGGGAAAAACTGTTTTTT. It specifies CATSRVEGEKLFF.

This chain connects TRBV15 to TRBJ2-2; D gene unclear. V lost 8 bases and J 4 bases, leaving 11 bases between the germline ends. The CDR3 has 13 residues. Germline CDR1 and CDR2: LNHNV and YYDKDF (reference sequence). This chain's CDR3 is CATGALGTGELFF. CDR3 DNA: TGTGCCACCGGAGCCCTAGGCACCGGGGAGCTGTTTTTT.

This clonotype was counted between two and nine times. The chain employs TRBV9 and TRBJ2-3; 13 bases align to TRBD2. The CDR3 extends over 16 amino acids. Germline CDR1 is SGDLS and CDR2 is YYNGEE. With V trimmed by 2 bases and J by 6 bases, 6 bases remained unmatched. CDR3 amino acids: CASSVTSGRVSDTQYF. For the CDR3, the DNA is TGTGCCAGCAGCGTTACTAGCGGGAGGGTGTCGGATACGCAGTATTTT.

The J gene is TRBJ1-1, the V gene TRBV4-2; D uncertain. V lost 0 bases and J lost 2, with 10 bases in between. This CDR3 region has 15 residues. CDR1 and CDR2 from the germline V gene are LGHNA and YNFKEQ. The CDR3 nucleotides read TGTGCCAGCAGCCAAGAAGGCGGGATAAACACTGAAGCTTTCTTT. This codes for CASSQEGGINTEAFF.

This clonotype turned up a few times. CDR3 residues: CATSERDTYEQYF. The DNA of the CDR3 is TGTGCCACCAGTGAACGGGACACCTACGAGCAGTACTTC. The rearrangement joins TRBV24-1 to TRBJ2-7, with D perhaps matching TRBD1 (6 bases). CDR1 and CDR2 (germline): KGHDR, SFDVKD. V lost 4 bases and J 2 bases, leaving 8 bases between the germline ends. The CDR3 runs 13 residues.

J is TRBJ2-7 and V is TRBV5-1, with D perhaps TRBD2 (5 bases). Trimming pared 2 bases from V and 7 bases from J, leaving 10 bases between. Germline assignment: CDR1 SGHRS and CDR2 YFSETQ. The CDR3 contains 12 residues. CDR3 bases: TGCGCCAGCAGCTTCCGAGGCGGGGAGCAGTACTTC. Its protein product is CASSFRGGEQYF. Variable domain in full (rest from reference TRBV5-1 and TRBJ2-7): KAGVTQTPRYLIKTRGQQVTLSCSPISGHRSVSWYQQTPGQGLQFLFEYFSETQRNKGNFPGRFSGRQFSNSRSEMNVSTLELGDSALYLCASSFRGGEQYFGPGTRLTVT.